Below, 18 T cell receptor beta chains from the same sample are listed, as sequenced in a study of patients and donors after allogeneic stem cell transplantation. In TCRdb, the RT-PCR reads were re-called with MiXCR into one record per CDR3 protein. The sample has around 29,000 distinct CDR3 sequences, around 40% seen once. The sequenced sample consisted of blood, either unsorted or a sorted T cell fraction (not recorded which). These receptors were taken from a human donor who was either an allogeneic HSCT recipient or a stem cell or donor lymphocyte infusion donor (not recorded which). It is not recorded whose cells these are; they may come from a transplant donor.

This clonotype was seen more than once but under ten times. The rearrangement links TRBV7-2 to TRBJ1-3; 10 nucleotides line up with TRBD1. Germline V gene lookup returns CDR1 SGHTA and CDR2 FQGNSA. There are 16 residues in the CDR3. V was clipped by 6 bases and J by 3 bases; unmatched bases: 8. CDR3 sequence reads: CASRKQTGGGGNTIYF. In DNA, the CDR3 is TGTGCCAGCAGGAAACAGACAGGGGGCGGTGGAAACACCATATATTTT.

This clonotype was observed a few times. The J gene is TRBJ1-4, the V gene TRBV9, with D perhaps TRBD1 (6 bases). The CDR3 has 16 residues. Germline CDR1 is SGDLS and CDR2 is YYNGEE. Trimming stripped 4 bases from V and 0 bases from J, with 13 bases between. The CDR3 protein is CASSTSGDTTNEKLFF. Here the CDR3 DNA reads TGTGCCAGCAGCACCTCCGGGGACACAACTAATGAAAAACTGTTTTTT.

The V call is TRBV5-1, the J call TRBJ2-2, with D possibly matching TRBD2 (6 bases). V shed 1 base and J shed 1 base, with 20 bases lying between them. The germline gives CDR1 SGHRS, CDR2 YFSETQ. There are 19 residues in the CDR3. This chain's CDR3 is CASSLMGPMAGMNTGELFF. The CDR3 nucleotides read TGCGCCAGCAGCTTGATGGGGCCGATGGCGGGGATGAACACCGGGGAGCTGTTTTTT.

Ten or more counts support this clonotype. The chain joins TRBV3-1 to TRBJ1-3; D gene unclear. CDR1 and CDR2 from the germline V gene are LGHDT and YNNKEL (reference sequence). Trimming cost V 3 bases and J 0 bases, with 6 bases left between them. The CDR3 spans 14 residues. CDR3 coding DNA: TGTGCCAGCAGCCAGGGGAACTCTGGAAACACCATATATTTT. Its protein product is CASSQGNSGNTIYF.

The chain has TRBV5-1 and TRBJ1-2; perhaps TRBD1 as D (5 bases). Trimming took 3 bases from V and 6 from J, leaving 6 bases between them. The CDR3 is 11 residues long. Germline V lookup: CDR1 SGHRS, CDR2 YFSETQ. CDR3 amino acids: CASSSGDGYTF. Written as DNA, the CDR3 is TGCGCCAGCAGCTCGGGGGATGGCTACACCTTC. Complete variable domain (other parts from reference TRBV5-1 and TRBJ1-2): KAGVTQTPRYLIKTRGQQVTLSCSPISGHRSVSWYQQTPGQGLQFLFEYFSETQRNKGNFPGRFSGRQFSNSRSEMNVSTLELGDSALYLCASSSGDGYTFGSGTRLTVV.

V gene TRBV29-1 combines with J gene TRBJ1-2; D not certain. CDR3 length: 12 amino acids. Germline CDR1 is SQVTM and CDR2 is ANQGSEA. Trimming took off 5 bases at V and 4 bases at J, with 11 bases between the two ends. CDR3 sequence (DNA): TGCAGCGTTCGTGGTGGGATCTATGGCTACACCTTC. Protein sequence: CSVRGGIYGYTF.

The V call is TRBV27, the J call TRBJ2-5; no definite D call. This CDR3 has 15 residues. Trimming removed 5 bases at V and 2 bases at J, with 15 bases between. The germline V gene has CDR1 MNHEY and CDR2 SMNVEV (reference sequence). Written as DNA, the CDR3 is TGTGCCAGCAGTCCCCGTTTTGTGAGTCAAGAGACCCAGTACTTC. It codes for CASSPRFVSQETQYF.

CDR3 in amino acids: CASSQGFNEQFF. CDR3 in DNA: TGTGCCAGCAGCCAAGGCTTCAATGAGCAGTTCTTC. V and J are TRBV3-1 and TRBJ2-1; no reliable D call. V shed 1 base and J shed 6 bases, with 4 bases lying between them. CDR1 LGHDT and CDR2 YNNKEL come from the germline V gene (reference sequence). The CDR3 is 12 amino acids.

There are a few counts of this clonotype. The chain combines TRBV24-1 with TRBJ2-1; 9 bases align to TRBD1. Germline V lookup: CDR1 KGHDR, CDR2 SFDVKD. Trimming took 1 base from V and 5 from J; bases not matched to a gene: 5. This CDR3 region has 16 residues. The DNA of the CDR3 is TGTGCCACCAGTGATTTTGGGACAGGGAGCGACAATGAGCAGTTCTTC. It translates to CATSDFGTGSDNEQFF.

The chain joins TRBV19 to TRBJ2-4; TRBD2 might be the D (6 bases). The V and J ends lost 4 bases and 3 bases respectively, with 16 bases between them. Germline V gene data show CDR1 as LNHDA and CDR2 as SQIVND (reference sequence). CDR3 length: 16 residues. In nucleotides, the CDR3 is TGTGCCAGTAGTACCCGACTAGGTCTGGACAAAAACATTCAGTACTTC. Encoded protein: CASSTRLGLDKNIQYF. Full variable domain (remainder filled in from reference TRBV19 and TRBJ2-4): DGGITQSPKYLFRKEGQNVTLSCEQNLNHDAMYWYRQDPGQGLRLIYYSQIVNDFQKGDIAEGYSVSREKKESFPLTVTSAQKNPTAFYLCASSTRLGLDKNIQYFGAGTRLSVL.

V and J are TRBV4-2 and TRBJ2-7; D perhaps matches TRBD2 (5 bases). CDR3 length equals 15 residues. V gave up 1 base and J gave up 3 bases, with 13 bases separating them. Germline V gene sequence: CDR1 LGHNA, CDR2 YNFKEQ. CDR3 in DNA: TGTGCCAGCAGCCAAGTAAACGGAGGATACTACGAGCAGTACTTC. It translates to CASSQVNGGYYEQYF.

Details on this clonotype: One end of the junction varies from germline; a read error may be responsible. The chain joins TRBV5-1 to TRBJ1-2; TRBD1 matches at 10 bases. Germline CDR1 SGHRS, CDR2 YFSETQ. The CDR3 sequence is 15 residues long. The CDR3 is CASSWDRGLNCGYTF. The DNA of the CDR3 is TGCGCCAGCAGCTGGGACAGGGGACTAAACTGTGGCTACACCTTC.

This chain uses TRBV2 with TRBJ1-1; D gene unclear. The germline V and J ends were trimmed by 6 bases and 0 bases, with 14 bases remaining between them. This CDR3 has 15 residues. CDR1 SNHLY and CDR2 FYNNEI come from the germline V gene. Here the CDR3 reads CASRWALDMNTEAFF. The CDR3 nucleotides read TGTGCCAGCAGGTGGGCTTTAGATATGAACACTGAAGCTTTCTTT.

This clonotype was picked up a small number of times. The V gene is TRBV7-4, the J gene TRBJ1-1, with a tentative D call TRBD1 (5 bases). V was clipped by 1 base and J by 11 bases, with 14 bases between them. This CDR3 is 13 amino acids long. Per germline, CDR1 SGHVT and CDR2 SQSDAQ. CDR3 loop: CASSLELAGHAFF. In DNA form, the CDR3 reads TGTGCCAGCAGCTTAGAACTGGCAGGGCATGCTTTCTTT.

Written as DNA, the CDR3 is TGTGCCAGCTCACCACGGCTTTCAACTAATGAAAAACTGTTTTTT. Protein: CASSPRLSTNEKLFF. The chain links TRBV18 to TRBJ1-4; D call uncertain. V lost 1 base and J 0 bases, leaving 6 bases between the germline ends. From germline, CDR1 is KGHSH and CDR2 LQKENI. The CDR3 sequence is 15 residues long.

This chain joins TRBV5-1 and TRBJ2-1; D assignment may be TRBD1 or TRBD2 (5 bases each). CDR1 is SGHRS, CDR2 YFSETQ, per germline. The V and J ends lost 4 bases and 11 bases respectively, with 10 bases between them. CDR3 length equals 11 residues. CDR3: CASSPGTQQFF. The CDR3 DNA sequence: TGCGCCAGCAGCCCCGGGACCCAGCAGTTCTTC.

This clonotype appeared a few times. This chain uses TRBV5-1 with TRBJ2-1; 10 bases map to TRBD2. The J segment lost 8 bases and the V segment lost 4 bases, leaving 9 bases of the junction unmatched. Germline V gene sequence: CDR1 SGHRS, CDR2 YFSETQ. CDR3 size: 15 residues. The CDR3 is CASSLGTSEVDEQFF. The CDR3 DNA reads TGCGCCAGCAGCCTCGGGACTAGCGAGGTGGATGAGCAGTTCTTC.

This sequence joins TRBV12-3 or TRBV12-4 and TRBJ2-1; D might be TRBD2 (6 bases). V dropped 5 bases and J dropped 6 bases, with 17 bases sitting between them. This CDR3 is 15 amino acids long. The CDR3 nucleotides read TGTGCCAGCAGTACCTCCAGCGGGTCCCTCAATGAGCAGTTCTTC. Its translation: CASSTSSGSLNEQFF.